Listed below are T cell receptor beta chains from one sample, sequenced in a study of pediatric ulcerative colitis. Libraries were prepared by immunoSEQ multiplex PCR; TCRdb keeps only in-frame clonotypes and omits some of them. This sample has tens of thousands of clones; 70% to 90% occur once, and the top ten carry approximately 3.7%. Sequencing was done on a sample of blood. These receptors were obtained from a boy aged 5-17 years with severe ulcerative colitis. Both conserved end residues are part of each CDR3. Fields, in order: D gene, J gene, V gene, clone size, CDR3 protein, CDR3 DNA. A D gene is named only where the DNA matches it firmly. Clone size is given for some rows only: seen once, a few or many times, or a class if the clone is expanded.

NA | TRBJ2-7 | TRBV6-1 | NA | CASIIEAPGYEQYF | TGTGCCAGCATTATAGAGGCGCCGGGCTACGAGCAGTACTTC
TRBD1 | TRBJ2-7 | TRBV7-9 | NA | CASSSGTGYEQYF | TGTGCCAGCAGCTCCGGGACAGGGTACGAGCAGTACTTC
TRBD2 | TRBJ2-5 | TRBV6-6 | NA | CASSSMSGSDGETQYF | TGTGCCAGCAGTAGTATGAGCGGGAGCGATGGGGAGACCCAGTACTTC
NA | TRBJ2-4 | TRBV5-1 | NA | CASSLRSLNF | TGCGCCAGCAGCTTAAGATCTCTCAACTTC
NA | TRBJ2-3 | TRBV7-9 | NA | CASSPQTGIADTQYF | TGTGCCAGCAGCCCCCAAACGGGTATCGCAGATACGCAGTATTTT
TRBD1 | TRBJ2-7 | TRBV5-1 | NA | CASSFGTGDYEQYF | TGCGCCAGCAGCTTCGGGACAGGGGACTACGAGCAGTACTTC
TRBD2 | TRBJ2-7 | TRBV11-2 | NA | CASSPFPTSGSSYEQYF | TGTGCCAGCAGCCCATTCCCTACTAGCGGGAGCTCCTACGAGCAGTACTTC
NA | TRBJ1-2 | TRBV2 | NA | CASSDRGYTF | TGTGCCAGCAGTGATCGGGGCTACACCTTC
NA | TRBJ2-1 | TRBV10-3 | NA | CAIRTGTSYNEQFF | TGTGCCATCAGAACCGGGACATCCTACAATGAGCAGTTCTTC
TRBD2 | TRBJ2-2 | TRBV2 | few | CASRPGTTNTGELFF | TGTGCCAGCCGGCCCGGGACTACCAACACCGGGGAGCTGTTTTTT
TRBD1 | TRBJ1-2 | TRBV6-5 | NA | CASSYSWQGEGGYTF | TGTGCCAGCAGTTACTCGTGGCAGGGGGAAGGTGGCTACACCTTC
NA | TRBJ2-7 | TRBV12-5 | NA | CASGFEDEQYF | TGTGCTAGTGGTTTCGAGGACGAGCAGTACTTC
NA | TRBJ1-2 | TRBV27 | NA | CASSPGSGGYTF | TGTGCCAGCAGTCCTGGGTCGGGAGGCTACACCTTC
NA | TRBJ2-5 | TRBV10-3 | NA | CAISEFPKTPTGTQYF | TGTGCCATCAGTGAGTTCCCAAAGACACCTACGGGGACCCAGTACTTC
TRBD1 | TRBJ2-5 | TRBV11-3 | NA | CAGSSRQGHLNYQETQYF | TGTGCCGGCAGCTCAAGACAGGGACACCTTAACTACCAAGAGACCCAGTACTTC
NA | TRBJ2-1 | TRBV5-1 | NA | CASSTEGSSYNEQFF | TGCGCCAGCAGCACCGAGGGGAGCTCCTACAATGAGCAGTTCTTC
NA | TRBJ1-1 | TRBV11-2 | few | CASSLARATEAFF | TGTGCCAGCAGCTTAGCTAGGGCGACTGAAGCTTTCTTT
NA | TRBJ2-5 | TRBV7-9 | NA | CASSLVREREETQYF | TGTGCCAGCAGCTTAGTCAGGGAGCGTGAAGAGACCCAGTACTTC
TRBD1 | TRBJ1-2 | TRBV27 | few | CASSPTLGTATYGYTF | TGTGCCAGCTCCCCAACCCTCGGGACAGCGACTTATGGCTACACCTTC
NA | TRBJ2-2 | TRBV23-1 | NA | CASSPGAGIGELFF | TGCGCCAGCAGTCCTGGCGCCGGGATCGGGGAGCTGTTTTTT
NA | TRBJ2-2 | TRBV30 | NA | CAWSTAETGELFF | TGTGCCTGGAGTACGGCGGAGACCGGGGAGCTGTTTTTT
TRBD2 | TRBJ2-1 | TRBV2 | NA | CASTMGLAFDEQFF | TGTGCCAGCACTATGGGACTAGCTTTTGACGAGCAGTTCTTC
NA | TRBJ1-4 | TRBV11-1 | NA | CASSPGDEKLFF | TGTGCCAGCAGCCCAGGGGACGAAAAACTGTTTTTT
TRBD2 | TRBJ2-1 | TRBV27 | NA | CASSAGTSGYNEQFF | TGTGCCAGTTCCGCCGGGACTAGCGGATACAATGAGCAGTTCTTC
NA | TRBJ2-1 | TRBV7-3 | NA | CASSLGLTIYNEQFF | TGTGCCAGCAGCTTAGGACTAACCATCTACAATGAGCAGTTCTTC
TRBD2 | TRBJ2-1 | TRBV30 | NA | CASGLAANEQFF | TGTGCCTCGGGACTAGCGGCCAATGAGCAGTTCTTC
NA | TRBJ1-1 | TRBV27 | NA | CASSKGRFTEAFF | TGTGCCAGCAGTAAGGGACGTTTCACTGAAGCTTTCTTT
NA | TRBJ2-3 | TRBV27 | NA | CASSFYGGVGDTQYF | TGTGCCAGCAGTTTTTACGGCGGGGTGGGGGATACGCAGTATTTT
NA | TRBJ2-5 | TRBV7-9 | once | CASSFGTPRLETQYF | TGTGCCAGCAGCTTTGGGACTCCCCGTCTGGAGACCCAGTACTTC
TRBD1 | TRBJ1-2 | TRBV27 | NA | CASSLSRPTGDLYGYTF | TGTGCCAGCAGTTTATCGAGGCCGACAGGGGATCTATATGGCTACACCTTC
TRBD2 | TRBJ2-7 | TRBV7-9 | NA | CASSSGLALRNEQYF | TGTGCCAGCAGTTCGGGACTAGCTCTTCGGAACGAGCAGTACTTC
NA | TRBJ2-3 | TRBV4-2 | NA | CASSPTQASGTDTQYF | TGTGCCAGCAGCCCGACTCAGGCTAGCGGCACAGATACGCAGTATTTT
TRBD1 | TRBJ1-2 | TRBV15 | NA | CATSRSQGAYTF | TGTGCCACCAGCAGATCACAGGGGGCCTACACCTTC
TRBD1 | TRBJ2-2 | TRBV5-1 | NA | CASSRDSLTTGELFF | TGCGCCAGCAGTCGGGACAGTTTAACGACCGGGGAGCTGTTTTTT
NA | TRBJ2-1 | TRBV5-4 | NA | CASSRGSALGFDEQFF | TGTGCCAGCAGTCGGGGGTCGGCGTTGGGCTTCGATGAGCAGTTCTTC
NA | TRBJ1-5 | TRBV19 | NA | CASSIVVGQPQHF | TGTGCCAGTAGTATTGTAGTCGGTCAGCCCCAGCATTTT
NA | TRBJ2-6 | TRBV9 | NA | CASTGDSGANVLTF | TGTGCCAGCACCGGGGACTCTGGGGCCAACGTCCTGACTTTC
NA | TRBJ1-2 | TRBV7-9 | NA | CASSLGAGETLSGYTF | TGTGCCAGCAGCTTAGGCGCAGGGGAAACCCTCAGCGGCTACACCTTC
TRBD2 | TRBJ2-1 | TRBV27 | NA | CASSTIGASGAYNEQFF | TGTGCCAGCAGTACAATTGGGGCTAGCGGGGCCTACAATGAGCAGTTCTTC
TRBD2 | TRBJ2-2 | TRBV4-1 | once | CASSQSGGNTGELFF | TGCGCCAGCAGCCAAAGCGGGGGGAACACCGGGGAGCTGTTTTTT
NA | TRBJ1-2 | TRBV28 | NA | CASSVRDAYGYTF | TGTGCCAGCAGTGTACGGGACGCCTATGGCTACACCTTC
NA | TRBJ2-1 | TRBV10-2 | NA | CATEQVSNEQFF | TGCGCCACCGAACAGGTGTCCAATGAGCAGTTCTTC
NA | TRBJ1-2 | TRBV12-5 | NA | CASGPGGYGYTF | TGTGCTAGTGGTCCGGGGGGCTATGGCTACACCTTC
NA | TRBJ1-4 | TRBV7-6 | NA | CASSFKVTTTNEKLFF | TGTGCCAGCAGCTTCAAGGTTACAACAACTAATGAAAAACTGTTTTTT
NA | TRBJ1-2 | TRBV19 | NA | CASNAGWNYGYTF | TGTGCCAGTAATGCAGGTTGGAACTATGGCTACACCTTC
TRBD2 | TRBJ2-1 | TRBV19 | NA | CASKTGTRGSDNEQFF | TGTGCCAGCAAAACCGGGACTAGGGGTTCCGACAATGAGCAGTTCTTC
TRBD1 | TRBJ1-4 | TRBV2 | NA | CASSELRTGSRSKLFF | TGTGCCAGCAGTGAACTAAGGACAGGGTCAAGGTCAAAACTGTTTTTT
TRBD2 | TRBJ2-7 | TRBV9 | NA | CASSSGLAGGEQYF | TGTGCCAGCAGCTCCGGACTAGCGGGTGGCGAGCAGTACTTC
NA | TRBJ2-3 | TRBV7-2 | few | CASSLEVRSADTQYF | TGTGCCAGCAGCTTAGAAGTTAGGTCGGCAGATACGCAGTATTTT
TRBD1 | TRBJ1-3 | TRBV29-1 | NA | CSVEGQGAQRNTIYF | TGCAGCGTGGAAGGCCAGGGGGCGCAGAGAAACACCATATATTTT
TRBD1 | TRBJ2-7 | TRBV7-7 | NA | CASSADRDNEQYF | TGTGCTAGCAGCGCGGACAGGGACAACGAGCAGTACTTC
TRBD2 | TRBJ2-1 | TRBV27 | NA | CASRTKSGTSGDNNEQFF | TGTGCCAGCAGAACTAAATCTGGGACTAGCGGGGATAACAATGAGCAGTTCTTC
NA | TRBJ2-3 | TRBV7-2 | NA | CASSPQGDGTDTQYF | TGTGCCAGCAGCCCGCAAGGCGATGGCACAGATACGCAGTATTTT
TRBD2 | TRBJ2-5 | TRBV11-2 | once | CASTPGTSVHQETQYF | TGTGCCAGCACCCCAGGGACTAGCGTACACCAAGAGACCCAGTACTTC
NA | TRBJ1-3 | TRBV2 | NA | CASSEENTIYF | TGTGCCAGCAGTGAGGAAAACACCATATATTTT
NA | TRBJ1-2 | TRBV5-4 | NA | CASHGGARGDYGYTF | TGTGCCAGTCATGGTGGTGCTCGAGGCGACTATGGCTACACCTTC
TRBD1 | TRBJ1-5 | TRBV7-9 | NA | CASSLGTGGGNQPQHF | TGTGCCAGCAGCTTAGGGACAGGGGGCGGCAATCAGCCCCAGCATTTT